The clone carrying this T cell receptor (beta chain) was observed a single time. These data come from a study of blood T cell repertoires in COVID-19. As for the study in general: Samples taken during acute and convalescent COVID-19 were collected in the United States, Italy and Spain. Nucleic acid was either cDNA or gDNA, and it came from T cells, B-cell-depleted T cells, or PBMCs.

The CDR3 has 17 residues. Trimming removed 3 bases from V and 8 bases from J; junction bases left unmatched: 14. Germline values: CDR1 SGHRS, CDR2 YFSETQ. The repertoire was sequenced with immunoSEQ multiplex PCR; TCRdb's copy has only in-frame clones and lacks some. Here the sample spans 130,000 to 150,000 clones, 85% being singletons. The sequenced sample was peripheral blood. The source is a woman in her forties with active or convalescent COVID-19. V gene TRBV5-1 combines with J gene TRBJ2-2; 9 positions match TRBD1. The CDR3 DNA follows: TGCGCCAGCAGCTCCAACCCCGGGACAGGGATATCGGGGGAGCTGTTTTTT. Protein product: CASSSNPGTGISGELFF.